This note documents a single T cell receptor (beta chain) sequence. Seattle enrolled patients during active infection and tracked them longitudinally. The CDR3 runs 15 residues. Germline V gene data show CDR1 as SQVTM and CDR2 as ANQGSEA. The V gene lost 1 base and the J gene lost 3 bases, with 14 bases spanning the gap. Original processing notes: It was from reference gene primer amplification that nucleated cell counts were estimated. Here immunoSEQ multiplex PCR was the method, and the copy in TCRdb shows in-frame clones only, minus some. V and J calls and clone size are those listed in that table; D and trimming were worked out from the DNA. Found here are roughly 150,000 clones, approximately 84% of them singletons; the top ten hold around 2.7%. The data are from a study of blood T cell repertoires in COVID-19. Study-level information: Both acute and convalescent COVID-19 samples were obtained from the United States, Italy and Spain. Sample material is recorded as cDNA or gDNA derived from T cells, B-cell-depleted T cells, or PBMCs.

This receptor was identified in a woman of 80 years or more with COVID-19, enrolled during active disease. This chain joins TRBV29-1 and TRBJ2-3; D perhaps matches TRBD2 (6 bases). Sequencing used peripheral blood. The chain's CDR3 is CSVEGGPAGTDTQYF. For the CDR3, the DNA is TGCAGCGTTGAAGGGGGCCCGGCGGGAACAGATACGCAGTATTTT.